This record covers a single T cell receptor beta chain. This clone came up once. Its cognate antigen has yet to be identified. No base-level quality is on record; no much larger clone is a single base apart. Trimming takes 1 base from V and 4 bases from J, and the germline ends sit 8 bases apart. From the germline V gene, CDR1 is SGHTA and CDR2 is FQGNSA. Taken from cysteine to phenylalanine, the CDR3 has 13 residues. This entry keeps only the CDR3 DNA: 39 bases, framed from base 1. The sample originates from a study of blood T cell repertoires in COVID-19 (dated by TCRdb to about 2020). Notes on the research overall: Samples from collaborators originated in the United States, Italy and Spain and spanned both the acute and convalescent phases of COVID-19. The prospective study material was composed of cDNA or gDNA derived from T cells, B-cell-depleted T cells, or PBMCs. Deeply sampled blood TCRbeta repertoires from subjects exposed to, actively infected with, or recovered from COVID-19 were included in the dataset. The repertoires were released in a freely available public database intended as a resource for research on the immune response to SARS-CoV-2. Samples were obtained from the ongoing ImmuneRACE study (first 160 participants) and from 1,000 to 1,500 subjects provided by 6 global collaborators. Nearly every sample came with metadata listing a de-identified subject ID, COVID-19 status, age in years and sex. Where available, HLA class I and class II types were taken from metadata supplied by the sample provider and were not determined by assay-based typing.

A second Seattle source provided samples from volunteer blood donors who had recovered from COVID-19. Collaborating institutions collected whole blood in K2EDTA tubes following their own protocols. Collaborator samples were shipped for TCRbeta analysis as frozen whole blood, isolated PBMCs, or DNA extracted from either sample type. TCRbeta CDR3 regions were amplified from genomic DNA by means of the immunoSEQ Assay, a bias-controlled multiplex PCR. The original pipeline was this. The number of nucleated cells in each sample was estimated by amplification of reference gene primers within the assay. To quantify the absolute abundance of each unique TCRbeta CDR3 rearrangement, sequence reads were collapsed and filtered. For each sample, productive Simpson clonality was calculated as the square root of Simpson's diversity index over productive rearrangements. TCRdb retrieved this table from immuneACCESS and kept in-frame rearrangements only. Not all clones are present; in checked studies, unresolved V genes account for under half, and no reason is known for the remainder. The V and J calls and clone size come from that table; D and trimming were worked out from the DNA. This sample comprises 150,000 to 200,000 clones, 80% to 90% of them detected only once. The top ten clones comprise approximately 2.1% of the sample.

General study outcomes and caveats: The quantity of clinical and demographic metadata differed by source and by participant and was supplied without curation.

The sequence came from a man between 18 and 29 years old who had recovered from COVID-19. The chain employs TRBV7-2 and TRBJ2-7, with an unclear D gene assignment. The source material was peripheral blood. The CDR3 sequence is CASSLVNSYEQYF. The nucleotide sequence reads as follows: TGTGCCAGCAGCTTAGTTAACTCATACGAGCAGTACTTC.